This TCR beta chain derives from a study of post-analysis software for immune sequencing data (dated by TCRdb to about 2015). The study in broad terms: Relapsing-remitting, secondary progressive and progressive-relapsing multiple sclerosis were recorded as disease courses, and subtype annotation was lacking for some patients. The multiple sclerosis patient repertoires were compared with some twelve previously published healthy control repertoires from donors aged roughly 6 to 27 years. A subset of samples was prepared in parallel using single-end sample barcoding, then pooled and co-amplified after Illumina adapter ligation.

Of note for this clonotype: Its antigen is unknown. The record has no base qualities; no much larger clone is one base away.

CDR1 and CDR2 are read off the germline V gene as KGHSH and LQKENI. The CDR3 starts with the cysteine, ends with the phenylalanine, and has 13 residues. Left in the record is the CDR3 DNA by itself, 39 bases read in frame from the first base. V sheds 2 bases and J sheds 5 bases, leaving 9 bases between their ends. TCR beta repertoires were profiled from peripheral blood of 13 young patients with multiple sclerosis to demonstrate the VDJtools post-analysis software. The multiple sclerosis patients were children and adolescents between roughly 6 and 16 years of age. Libraries were constructed by PCR. Instrument on record: Illumina HiSeq 2500. Unique molecular identifiers were incorporated into TCR beta cDNA libraries to reduce PCR and sequencing biases. Every 1 to 10 million input T cells yielded approximately 500,000 cDNA molecules, meaning each molecule approximated one T cell. Patient libraries were prepared and sequenced with the same protocol used for the earlier healthy control dataset. Samples belonging to the same batch were prepared together, multiplexed and sequenced on a shared HiSeq lane. Per the original workflow: MIGEC was used to process the raw barcoded reads, and molecular identifier groups with only a single read were discarded before consensus assembly and CDR3 extraction. VDJtools was used for post-analysis of the clonotype tables, with diversity normalized by down-sampling every dataset to the smallest sample size. Repertoire overlap clustering matched CDR3 amino acid but not nucleotide sequences to correct batch-related cross-sample contamination. TCRdb redid the processing of the public reads, applying fastp at Q25 and MiXCR, and retained in-frame beta chains. Rows with a matching CDR3 protein are joined into one entry that keeps the most common DNA and genes. It is TCRdb's table, rather than the study itself, that gives the V and J calls and clone size. The sample table lists more than 450,000 distinct CDR3 sequences, roughly 34% of them with a count of one. Roughly 6% of the sample belongs to the ten largest clones.

Study-level results and caveats: Patients showed significantly higher frequencies than controls for a handful of TRBV segments, among them TRBV5-6, TRBV5-1 and TRBV20-1. Normalized Chao1 diversity was significantly lower in multiple sclerosis patients than controls, suggesting substantial peripheral T-cell clonal expansion. The multiple sclerosis patient group was slightly younger than the control group. Strong co-clustering of samples prepared in the same batch was shown by direct clustering with F measure, prompting a batch-effect correction.

Sequenced material: blood. Recombination connected TRBV18 to TRBJ1-1; no D segment can be confidently identified. This clonotype was obtained from a girl under 18 with multiple sclerosis. The CDR3 region has the sequence CASSPAERTEAFF. The nucleotide sequence is given as TGTGCCAGCTCACCAGCGGAGAGAACTGAAGCTTTCTTT.